This record concerns one TCR beta chain sequence. The authors' processing: Researchers report that nucleated cell counts were estimated from reference gene primer amplification. Sequencing was performed with immunoSEQ multiplex PCR; in TCRdb, only in-frame clones are kept and a portion is missing. The DNA was the basis for D and trimming; V, J and clone size are from that table. The sample holds fewer than 350,000 clones, approximately 81% seen once. These data belong to a study of blood T cell repertoires in COVID-19. Study background: Whether acute or convalescent, the COVID-19 samples came from the United States, Italy and Spain. Sample material is recorded as cDNA or gDNA derived from T cells, B-cell-depleted T cells, or PBMCs.

V trimming: 5 bases; J trimming: 5 bases; junction bases outside the gene matches: 7. From germline, CDR1 is SGHVS and CDR2 FNYEAQ. This CDR3 spans 15 amino acids. Source material: PBMCs or T cells enriched from blood (not recorded which). V is TRBV7-6 and J is TRBJ2-7, with 12 bases identical to TRBD2. The receptor's source is a woman aged 30 to 39 who had been exposed to COVID-19. CDR3 nucleotides: TGTGCCAGCAGCAAAGGGACTAGCGGGCAACACGAGCAGTACTTC. Amino acids: CASSKGTSGQHEQYF.